This T cell receptor beta chain was captured by sequencing in a study of cytomegalovirus exposure and HLA in healthy donors. Trimming removed 6 bases from V and 0 bases from J, with 15 bases in between. The CDR3 is made up of 15 amino acids. CDR1 MDHEN and CDR2 SYDVKM come from the germline V gene. As regards this clone: Antigen unknown.

Study conclusions and caveats: In vitro work confirmed that a few CMV-associated chains recognize CMV antigens. Across donors, sequencing depth was assumed by presence/absence analyses to be roughly uniform.

The primer mix had 60 Vbeta and 13 Jbeta primers. This table comes from immunoSEQ multiplex PCR, and its TCRdb copy is limited to in-frame clones, with some not included. The sample gives 150,000 to 200,000 clones, less than 90% of which show up once; about 0.25% is in the top ten. The sequence was collected from a boy younger than 18 in good health and CMV-seronegative. This sequence joins TRBV28 and TRBJ2-7; D perhaps matches TRBD1 (6 bases). Sequencing input: PBMCs. Here the CDR3 DNA reads TGTGCCAGCAGCTTCGGGGCAGGGGACTCCTACGAGCAGTACTTC. This sequence encodes CASSFGAGDSYEQYF.